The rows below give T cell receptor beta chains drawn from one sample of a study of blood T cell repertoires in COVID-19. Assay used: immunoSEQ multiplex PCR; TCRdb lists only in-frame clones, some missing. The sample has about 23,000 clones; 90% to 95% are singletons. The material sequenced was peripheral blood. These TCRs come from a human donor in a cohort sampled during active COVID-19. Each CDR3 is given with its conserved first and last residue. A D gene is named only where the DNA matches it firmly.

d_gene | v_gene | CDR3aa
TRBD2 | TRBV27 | CASSYRLAGGNIQYF
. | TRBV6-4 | CASSDSGRGGYTF
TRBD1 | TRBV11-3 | CASSPGTGLLPEQFF
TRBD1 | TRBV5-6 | CANSSDRVGYTF
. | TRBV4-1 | CASSQDARSSYNEQFF
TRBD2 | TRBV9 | CASSVAGGYTGELFF
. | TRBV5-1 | CASSLIVTGSDTQYF
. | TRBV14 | CASSYTGNSPLHF
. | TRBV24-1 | CATSDSGASNQPQHF
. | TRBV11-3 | CASSSLGRGNNEQFF
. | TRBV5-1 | CASSLRSTGGSAPGELFF
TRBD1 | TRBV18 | CASATGTGVAEAFF
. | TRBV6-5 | CASRALSYEQYF
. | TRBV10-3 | CAISESGAGTDTQYF
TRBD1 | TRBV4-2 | CASSPGQVHNSPLHF
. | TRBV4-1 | CASSQDEGPYGYTF
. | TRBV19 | CASSIRSQGFYGYTF
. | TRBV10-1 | CASSDIVGPSYEQYF
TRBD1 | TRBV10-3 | CATRRSVLRDSPYEQYF
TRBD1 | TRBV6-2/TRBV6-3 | CASSEDHRGGSPLHF
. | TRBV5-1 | CASSLGAIGNEQFF
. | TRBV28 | CASSLVTANSPLHF
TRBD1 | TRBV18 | CASSPPRTGGARGYGYTF
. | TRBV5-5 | CASSTSYSYNEQFF
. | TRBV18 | CASSPLAGTSNTGELFF
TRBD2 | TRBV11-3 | CASSSVVREGYNEQFF
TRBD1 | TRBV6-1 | CASSEGTGPYEQYF